This T cell receptor (beta chain) stems from a study of beta chain features in type 1 diabetes. Turning to this clone: Its matching antigen is unknown.

The authors reverse transcribed all of the isolated RNA, so sequencing captured expressed TCRB transcripts. Samples of naive, central memory and regulatory T cells yielded a mean of approximately 3.7 million reads. TCRdb's copy holds only in-frame clones and misses some; the assay was immunoSEQ multiplex PCR. Here the sample spans about 150,000 clones, roughly 8% being singletons. This CDR3 contains 15 residues. Germline lookup yields CDR1 KGHSH and CDR2 LQKENI. V shed 0 bases and J shed 2 bases, with 10 bases lying between them. Findings and limits, study-wide: Shorter TCRB CDR3s, moderately but significantly so, marked every one of the four CD4+ subsets in Type 1 diabetes patients.

This receptor was taken from a woman between 40 and 50 years old with type 1 diabetes. Material for sequencing was central memory CD4+ T cells from blood. The chain uses TRBV18 and TRBJ1-1; no firm D call. This chain's CDR3 is CASSPPSRVNTEAFF. The CDR3 region has the DNA TGTGCCAGCTCACCACCGAGTCGGGTTAACACTGAAGCTTTCTTT.